The 7 T cell receptor beta chains below all came from one sample that was sequenced in a study of blood T cell repertoires in COVID-19. Clones were read by immunoSEQ multiplex PCR, and TCRdb kept only the in-frame ones, dropping some. Counted here are around 100,000 clones, 87% occurring once; the ten biggest clones make up approximately 3.1%. Sequencing was performed on peripheral blood. Receptor source: a man aged 45-60 years in a cohort sampled during active COVID-19.

This clone turned up a few times. This chain uses TRBV7-9 with TRBJ1-1; TRBD1 matches at 7 bases. The CDR3 consists of 15 residues. V was clipped by 4 bases and J by 7 bases; unmatched bases: 12. Germline loops: CDR1 SEHNR, CDR2 FQNEAQ (reference sequence). The CDR3 DNA sequence: TGTGCCAGCAGCTCCCCCGAGACAGGGTGGGATGAAGCTTTCTTT. Its protein product is CASSSPETGWDEAFF.

The sample holds one count of this clone. The V gene is TRBV7-3, the J gene TRBJ2-1; 8 bases fit TRBD1. Germline CDR1 SGHTA, CDR2 FQGTGA. The CDR3 has 16 amino acids. V was pared by 6 bases and J by 7 bases, with 14 bases of the junction left unmatched. For the CDR3, the DNA is TGTGCCAGCAGTAGTACCTCCGACAGGGGAGATAATGAGCAGTTCTTC. Protein product: CASSSTSDRGDNEQFF.

The CDR3 bases are TGTGCCAGCAGCCGATCCACCTCTTACAGGGGTACTAATGAAAAACTGTTTTTT. Its protein is CASSRSTSYRGTNEKLFF. The J gene is TRBJ1-4, the V gene TRBV27; 7 bases align to TRBD1. The CDR3 runs to 18 residues. V lost 6 bases to trimming and J lost 2 bases; unmatched junction nucleotides: 15. The germline gives CDR1 MNHEY, CDR2 SMNVEV (reference sequence). Filled out from reference TRBV27 and TRBJ1-4, the complete variable domain reads EAQVTQNPRYLITVTGKKLTVTCSQNMNHEYMSWYRQDPGLGLRQIYYSMNVEVTDKGDVPEGYKVSRKEKRNFPLILESPSPNQTSLYFCASSRSTSYRGTNEKLFFGSGTQLSVL.

The chain couples TRBV5-1 to TRBJ1-3; the match to TRBD1 covers 8 bases. This CDR3 is built from 15 residues. V shed 1 base, J shed 1 base, and the junction held 1 base outside the gene matches. Germline loops: CDR1 SGHRS, CDR2 YFSETQ. The CDR3 sequence: CASSLNRGSGNTIYF. The CDR3, as DNA: TGCGCCAGCAGCTTGAACAGGGGGTCTGGAAACACCATATATTTT.

This chain links TRBV29-1 with TRBJ2-7, with 8 bases identical to TRBD1. This CDR3 is built from 17 residues. The germline gives CDR1 SQVTM, CDR2 ANQGSEA. Trimming took 0 bases from V and 2 from J; bases not matched to a gene: 12. CDR3 amino acids: CSVEDPNRTGGPYEQYF. The CDR3 nucleotides read TGCAGCGTTGAAGATCCCAACCGCACAGGGGGGCCCTACGAGCAGTACTTC.

About this clone: Additional DNA sequences in this sample encode the identical CDR3. This chain connects TRBV5-1 to TRBJ1-2; the match to TRBD1 covers 9 bases. This CDR3 is built from 15 residues. Germline CDR1 reads SGHRS; CDR2 reads YFSETQ. V lost 4 bases to trimming and J lost 5 bases; unmatched junction nucleotides: 9. CDR3 region: CASSRSGTGNYGYTF. The CDR3 nucleotides are TGCGCCAGCAGCCGAAGCGGGACAGGGAATTATGGCTACACCTTC.

The CDR3 region has the DNA TGTGCCACCAGTGATGGGAGTCGTGGGATTGTAGATACGCAGTATTTT. Its translation is CATSDGSRGIVDTQYF. This chain links TRBV24-1 with TRBJ2-3; possible D gene TRBD2, 5 bases. V was pared by 3 bases and J by 5 bases, with 17 bases between. The CDR3 totals 16 residues. Germline V gene lookup returns CDR1 KGHDR and CDR2 SFDVKD.